These 17 T cell receptor beta chains share one sample of origin, sequenced in a study of human T cells and chemical hapten exposure. It was unfractionated whole blood from which total RNA was extracted. The study used a library that attached unique molecular identifiers to individual cDNA molecules. Using its own MiXCR run on the reads, TCRdb lists one record per CDR3 protein. The sample lists about 120,000 distinct CDR3 sequences, 8% to 9.5% occurring once. What was sequenced was whole blood. The receptors shown here come from a human donor in good health. Some clones in this sample may be carry-over from other donors' samples.

This chain links TRBV12-3 or TRBV12-4 with TRBJ1-5; no clear D gene. The length of the CDR3 is 14 residues. The V gene lost 1 base and the J gene lost 2 bases, with 6 bases spanning the gap. The CDR3 spells CASSLGRGNQPQHF. The CDR3 coding sequence is TGTGCCAGCAGTTTAGGAAGGGGCAATCAGCCCCAGCATTTT.

The V call is TRBV6-5, the J call TRBJ1-1; D ambiguous. In germline, CDR1 is MNHEY, CDR2 SVGAGI. Trimming removed 0 bases at V and 6 bases at J, with 14 bases between. CDR3 length: 15 amino acids. CDR3 amino acids: CASSYSFGPFSEAFF. The DNA for the CDR3 is TGTGCCAGCAGTTACTCTTTCGGGCCTTTCTCTGAAGCTTTCTTT.

This clonotype occurred a few times. The chain carries TRBV7-9 and TRBJ2-2; D not resolved. With 1 base removed from V and 4 bases from J, the gap between germline ends came to 7 bases. The CDR3 has 14 amino acids. The germline V gene encodes CDR1 SEHNR and CDR2 FQNEAQ (reference sequence). This CDR3 reads CASSLGLLTGELFF. The CDR3 coding sequence is TGTGCCAGCAGCTTAGGGTTGCTCACCGGGGAGCTGTTTTTT.

This clonotype has at least ten counts. The chain carries TRBV30 and TRBJ2-1; tentative D call: TRBD1 (6 bases). Per germline, CDR1 GTSNPN and CDR2 SVGIG (reference sequence). This CDR3 contains 14 residues. Trimming stripped 5 bases from V and 2 bases from J, with 13 bases between. The DNA for the CDR3 is TGTGCCTGGGGTGACAGGCTAACCTACAATGAGCAGTTCTTC. Translation: CAWGDRLTYNEQFF.

This clonotype was seen a handful of times. CDR3 in amino acids: CASRGGRGSTDTQYF. The DNA of the CDR3 is TGTGCCAGCAGGGGCGGGCGGGGCAGCACAGATACGCAGTATTTT. The J gene is TRBJ2-3, the V gene TRBV5-6; TRBD2 is a possible D gene (6 bases). V lost 5 bases to trimming and J lost 0 bases, with 13 bases between them. CDR3 size: 15 residues. Looked up from germline, CDR1 is SGHDT and CDR2 is YYEEEE.

The chain combines TRBV4-3 with TRBJ1-2; D is perhaps TRBD1 (6 bases). V gave up 1 base and J gave up 3 bases, with 21 bases separating them. This CDR3 comprises 18 residues. Germline CDR1 reads LGHNA; CDR2 reads YSLEER. CDR3 residues: CASSQGKGTPVTHYGYTF. The CDR3 DNA reads as TGCGCCAGCAGCCAAGGCAAGGGGACACCGGTAACCCACTATGGCTACACCTTC.

At least ten counts were recorded for this clonotype. This chain links TRBV29-1 with TRBJ2-3; D gene unclear. The CDR3 is 12 residues long. V was cut by 4 bases and J by 2 bases, with 7 bases left in between. Germline V lookup: CDR1 SQVTM, CDR2 ANQGSEA. In nucleotides, the CDR3 is TGCAGCGTTGGGGAATACACAGATACGCAGTATTTT. Its translation: CSVGEYTDTQYF.

This clonotype was seen a few times. This chain connects TRBV7-2 to TRBJ2-1; 9 nucleotides line up with TRBD2. Germline V lookup: CDR1 SGHTA, CDR2 FQGNSA. The CDR3 totals 16 residues. V was clipped by 3 bases and J by 8 bases; unmatched bases: 11. The DNA for the CDR3 is TGTGCCAGCAGCTTGTCCTTAGCGGGAGCAATCTATGAGCAGTTCTTC. Amino acid sequence: CASSLSLAGAIYEQFF.

At least ten counts were recorded for this clonotype. The chain combines TRBV10-2 with TRBJ2-4, with 8 bases lining up with TRBD1. CDR1 is WSHSY and CDR2 is SAAADI in the germline V gene. The length of the CDR3 is 14 residues. V trimming: 4 bases; J trimming: 1 base; junction bases outside the gene matches: 0. The CDR3 nucleotides are TGCGCCAGCAGTGGGACAGGGGCCAAAAACATTCAGTACTTC. Its translation is CASSGTGAKNIQYF.

This clonotype has more than one count but fewer than ten. The chain has TRBV29-1 and TRBJ2-5, with 9 positions matching TRBD2. This CDR3 comprises 14 residues. Unmatched junction bases numbered 4, after V lost 2 bases and J lost 3 bases. CDR1 is SQVTM and CDR2 is ANQGSEA in the germline V gene. In DNA form, the CDR3 reads TGCAGCGTTGAATCGCGGGGGGGTGAAGAGACCCAGTACTTC. Amino acids: CSVESRGGEETQYF.

This chain joins TRBV29-1 and TRBJ2-7; D gene ambiguous. V lost 2 bases and J lost 0, with 5 bases in between. This CDR3 region has 12 residues. Germline-derived CDR1 and CDR2 are SQVTM and ANQGSEA. The CDR3: CSVEYGSYEQYF. The DNA for the CDR3 is TGCAGCGTTGAATACGGCTCCTACGAGCAGTACTTC.

This clonotype was counted ten times or more. This chain connects TRBV14 to TRBJ2-7, with 7 bases lining up with TRBD1. This CDR3 has 17 residues. CDR1 SGHDN and CDR2 FVKESK come from the germline V gene. J gave up 5 bases and V 0 bases, and 13 bases lay outside the gene matches. CDR3 bases: TGTGCCAGCAGCCAAGATTTGGGTCGACAGGGAAACCACGAGCAGTACTTC. This sequence encodes CASSQDLGRQGNHEQYF.

The V call is TRBV12-3 or TRBV12-4, the J call TRBJ2-2, with 9 nucleotides matching TRBD1. The trim removed 3 bases at V and 4 bases at J, leaving 3 bases unmatched. The CDR3 covers 15 residues. The DNA of the CDR3 is TGTGCCAGCAGTTTTAGGACAGGGGTCACCGGGGAGCTGTTTTTT. It codes for CASSFRTGVTGELFF.

This clonotype has a handful of counts. The V gene is TRBV11-2, the J gene TRBJ2-6, with no clear D. Germline loops: CDR1 SGHAT, CDR2 FQNNGV. This CDR3 is 15 amino acids long. V was cut by 5 bases and J by 3 bases, with 11 bases left in between. The CDR3 loop is CASSPVGIGANVLTF. The DNA of the CDR3 is TGTGCCAGCAGCCCAGTGGGAATTGGGGCCAACGTCCTGACTTTC.

The rearrangement joins TRBV3-1 to TRBJ2-7; TRBD2 might be the D (6 bases). V lost 2 bases and J lost 7, with 15 bases in between. In germline, CDR1 is LGHDT, CDR2 YNNKEL (reference sequence). The CDR3 is 14 residues long. CDR3 nucleotide sequence: TGTGCCAGCAGCCAAAAGGGAGGAGGTAGAGAGCAGTACTTC. Encoded protein: CASSQKGGGREQYF.

This clonotype was counted between two and nine times. The chain links TRBV18 to TRBJ2-7, with a possible D match to TRBD2 (6 bases). CDR1 is KGHSH, CDR2 LQKENI, per germline. The CDR3 length is 16 residues. With 0 bases removed from V and 2 bases from J, the gap between germline ends came to 14 bases. The chain's CDR3 is CASSPPGLAKTYEQYF. The CDR3 region has the DNA TGTGCCAGCTCACCACCGGGCCTAGCGAAAACCTACGAGCAGTACTTC. Complete variable domain (other parts from reference TRBV18 and TRBJ2-7): NAGVMQNPRHLVRRRGQEARLRCSPMKGHSHVYWYRQLPEEGLKFMVYLQKENIIDESGMPKERFSAEFPKEGPSILRIQQVVRGDSAAYFCASSPPGLAKTYEQYFGPGTRLTVT.

The chain couples TRBV7-9 to TRBJ1-6; TRBD1 is a possible D gene (6 bases). Germline-derived CDR1 and CDR2 are SEHNR and FQNEAQ (reference sequence). This CDR3 spans 16 amino acids. Trimming stripped 0 bases from V and 10 bases from J, with 16 bases between. CDR3 in amino acids: CASSLALGGSLSPLHF. For the CDR3, the DNA is TGTGCCAGCAGCTTAGCGCTAGGGGGAAGTTTGTCACCCCTCCACTTT.